This passage covers 25 T cell receptor beta chains from one sample sequenced in a study of shared clonotypes between healthy human individuals. In the naive CD8 group, cells lacked CD45RO and were positively selected for CCR7, so terminally differentiated effector memory CD45RA+ cells were left out. TCRdb keeps only in-frame clones here, not all; method: immunoSEQ multiplex PCR. The top ten hold 0.95% to 1.5% of the sample, which has about 1,900,000 clones, about 95% seen once. What was sequenced was naive CD8+ T cells sorted from blood. The receptors were sampled from a young man in good health.

The V and J genes are TRBV6-7 and TRBJ2-5; a weak D match, TRBD2 (6 bases). TRBV6-7 is reported as an ORF; its role is uncertain. The CDR3 totals 20 residues. The germline V and J ends were trimmed by 0 bases and 4 bases, with 27 bases remaining between them. The CDR3 loop reads CASSYSDSKARAGSGETQYF. The CDR3 nucleotides read TGTGCCAGCAGTTACTCCGACTCGAAAGCAAGAGCGGGCTCAGGAGAGACCCAGTACTTC.

This chain joins TRBV5-1 and TRBJ2-1, with TRBD2 identical over 8 bases. Germline V lookup: CDR1 SGHRS, CDR2 YFSETQ. With 4 bases clipped from V and 8 bases from J, the junction kept 11 bases outside the gene matches. This CDR3 has 15 amino acids. The CDR3 DNA is TGCGCCAGCAGCCTTAGCGGGACTCACGGGGATGAGCAGTTCTTC. Its translation is CASSLSGTHGDEQFF.

A remark on this clone: This sample also contains other DNA sequences that code for the same CDR3. The chain recombines TRBV5-1 with TRBJ2-7; D is unresolved. The CDR3 contains 13 residues. Germline V gene lookup returns CDR1 SGHRS and CDR2 YFSETQ. Trimming cost V 5 bases and J 4 bases, with 13 bases left between them. CDR3 DNA sequence: TGCGCCAGCAGTTACGGGTCACTTTACGAGCAGTACTTC. Amino acids: CASSYGSLYEQYF.

The J gene is TRBJ1-1, the V gene TRBV2; no firm D call. V was shortened by 2 bases and J by 3 bases, with 7 bases between the two germline ends. The CDR3 contains 13 residues. CDR1 and CDR2 from the germline V gene are SNHLY and FYNNEI. The CDR3 spells CASSEWRYTEAFF. The CDR3, as DNA: TGTGCCAGCAGTGAATGGCGATACACTGAAGCTTTCTTT.

The genes are TRBV28 and TRBJ1-4; no clear D. V was shortened by 3 bases and J by 2 bases, with 10 bases between the two germline ends. The V gene's germline CDR1 is MDHEN and CDR2 SYDVKM. The CDR3 contains 15 residues. The CDR3 DNA is TGTGCCAGCAGTTTGCTGGAAAGCACTAATGAAAAACTGTTTTTT. This translates into CASSLLESTNEKLFF.

This clone was picked up one time. The V call is TRBV4-3, the J call TRBJ1-5; D perhaps matches TRBD1 (5 bases). From germline, CDR1 is LGHNA and CDR2 YSLEER. This CDR3 spans 15 amino acids. V lost 4 bases and J lost 0, with 10 bases in between. In nucleotides, the CDR3 is TGCGCCAGCAGCCCGGACACGGATAGCAATCAGCCCCAGCATTTT. Amino acids: CASSPDTDSNQPQHF.

The chain carries TRBV6-6 and TRBJ1-6; D ambiguous. V was clipped by 5 bases and J by 7 bases, with 12 bases between them. This CDR3 has 14 amino acids. The germline gives CDR1 MNHNY, CDR2 SVGAGI (reference sequence). As DNA, the CDR3 is TGTGCCAGCAGTCCCATCGGCATCAATTCACCCCTCCACTTT. Amino acid sequence: CASSPIGINSPLHF.

This rearrangement joins TRBV27 to TRBJ2-7, with 11 bases aligning to TRBD1. The germline CDR1 and CDR2 sequences are MNHEY and SMNVEV (reference sequence). This CDR3 spans 14 amino acids. V lost 5 bases to trimming and J lost 9 bases; unmatched junction nucleotides: 9. The CDR3 sequence: CASSLGTGGAGQYF. The CDR3 DNA follows: TGTGCCAGCAGTCTCGGGACAGGGGGTGCCGGGCAGTACTTC.

Comment on this clone: The sample carries other DNA sequences with the same CDR3. The chain uses TRBV27 and TRBJ2-7; D not resolved. Deletions cut 6 bases from V and 4 bases from J, with 7 bases between. CDR1 MNHEY and CDR2 SMNVEV come from the germline V gene (reference sequence). The CDR3 has 11 amino acids. CDR3 region: CASSDTYEQYF. The CDR3 DNA reads TGTGCCAGCAGCGACACTTACGAGCAGTACTTC.

This clone was seen a handful of times. The chain recombines TRBV13 with TRBJ1-2; D is unresolved. Germline-derived CDR1 and CDR2 are PRHDT and FYEKMQ (reference sequence). The CDR3 has 15 amino acids. The ends were cut back, 5 bases at V and 2 bases at J, with 15 bases in the middle. The CDR3 loop is CASSPAGLGNYGYTF. The CDR3 DNA reads TGTGCCAGCAGCCCTGCCGGACTTGGCAACTATGGCTACACCTTC.

The chain combines TRBV9 with TRBJ2-1; 9 bases line up with TRBD1. The CDR3 runs 14 residues. Trimming took 4 bases from V and 7 from J; bases not matched to a gene: 6. The germline V gene has CDR1 SGDLS and CDR2 YYNGEE. The CDR3 nucleotides are TGTGCCAGCAGCAACCGGGACAGGGTTAATGAGCAGTTCTTC. Amino acids: CASSNRDRVNEQFF.

The chain joins TRBV4-1 to TRBJ2-3; tentatively, D is TRBD1 or TRBD2 (6 bases each). V was trimmed by 8 bases and J by 4 bases, leaving 22 bases between them. CDR1 and CDR2 from the germline V gene are MGHRA and YSYEKL. The CDR3 spans 16 residues. The CDR3 DNA reads TGCGCCAGCTTCGGATCGGGGGCGCCTTTATCAGATACGCAGTATTTT. Amino acids: CASFGSGAPLSDTQYF.

In its sample, this clone was seen once. The rearrangement links TRBV19 to TRBJ1-1; D is uncertain. The CDR3 sequence is 15 residues long. The germline gives CDR1 LNHDA, CDR2 SQIVND (reference sequence). Trimming left V 6 bases short and J 4 bases short, with 18 bases between. CDR3 in amino acids: CASRGLWGEGTEAFF. The DNA of the CDR3 is TGTGCCAGTAGGGGCTTGTGGGGTGAGGGCACTGAAGCTTTCTTT.

This clone was detected only once. The genes are TRBV5-4 and TRBJ1-2; D gene ambiguous. CDR1 SGHNT and CDR2 YYREEE come from the germline V gene (reference sequence). Trimming stripped 3 bases from V and 2 bases from J, with 8 bases between. The CDR3 runs to 13 residues. The CDR3 reads CASSYDLNYGYTF. CDR3 in DNA: TGTGCCAGCAGCTATGATTTGAACTATGGCTACACCTTC.

The chain links TRBV6-5 to TRBJ2-5, with a weak D call TRBD2 (6 bases). The length of the CDR3 is 12 residues. The germline gives CDR1 MNHEY, CDR2 SVGAGI. V gave up 4 bases and J gave up 5 bases, with 8 bases separating them. The CDR3 coding sequence is TGTGCCAGCAGTTCTAGCGTCGAGACCCAGTACTTC. Amino acids: CASSSSVETQYF.

The chain employs TRBV11-1 and TRBJ2-1; D may match TRBD1 or TRBD2 (5 bases each). The V end was cut by 5 bases, the J end by 5 bases, with 7 bases between. This CDR3 is built from 12 residues. Germline V lookup: CDR1 SGHAT, CDR2 FQDESV (reference sequence). CDR3 region: CASSRDHNEQFF. The DNA of the CDR3 is TGTGCCAGCAGCAGGGACCACAATGAGCAGTTCTTC.

The chain recombines TRBV7-2 with TRBJ2-3; D unclear. This CDR3 contains 17 residues. Germline loops: CDR1 SGHTA, CDR2 FQGNSA. V was trimmed by 5 bases and J by 3 bases, leaving 21 bases between them. This CDR3 reads CASSPDDHGFRTDTQYF. Here the CDR3 DNA reads TGTGCCAGCAGCCCAGACGACCATGGGTTTCGTACAGATACGCAGTATTTT.

The rearrangement links TRBV25-1 to TRBJ1-1, with unresolved D. The germline CDR1 and CDR2 sequences are MGHDK and SYGVNS. Trimming stripped 6 bases from V and 0 bases from J, with 8 bases between. CDR3 length: 13 residues. The CDR3 reads CASRGFMNTEAFF. CDR3 nucleotides: TGTGCCAGCAGGGGGTTCATGAACACTGAAGCTTTCTTT.

This clone was picked up a small number of times. V and J are TRBV2 and TRBJ1-6; D not certain. Germline values: CDR1 SNHLY, CDR2 FYNNEI. The CDR3 is 13 residues long. V dropped 1 base and J dropped 14 bases, with 12 bases sitting between them. CDR3 bases: TGTGCCAGCAGTGAAGATTTAGGGCGTACCCTCCACTTT. This encodes CASSEDLGRTLHF. The entire variable domain, with the rest obtained from reference TRBV2 and TRBJ1-6, is as follows: EPEVTQTPSHQVTQMGQEVILRCVPISNHLYFYWYRQILGQKVEFLVSFYNNEISEKSEIFDDQFSVERPDGSNFTLKIRSTKLEDSAMYFCASSEDLGRTLHFGNGTRLTVT.

The chain's CDR3 is CASSPPGLGQFF. DNA for the CDR3: TGTGCCAGCAGCCCCCCCGGACTAGGGCAGTTCTTC. V gene TRBV14 combines with J gene TRBJ2-1; the match to TRBD2 covers 7 bases. CDR1 is SGHDN and CDR2 is FVKESK in the germline V gene. V gave up 4 bases and J gave up 12 bases; unmatched junction bases: 6. The CDR3 consists of 12 residues.

In DNA, the CDR3 is TGTGCCACCACAGAACTGGGGCCGGGACCGGATCAGCCCCAGCATTTT. It translates to CATTELGPGPDQPQHF. The chain combines TRBV2 with TRBJ1-5; TRBD1 might be the D (5 bases). The CDR3 runs 16 residues. Germline V CDR1 and CDR2: SNHLY, FYNNEI. Between the trimmed V and J ends, which lost 10 bases and 5 bases, there was a span of 24 bases.

Worth noting for this clone: Other DNA sequences in this specimen translate into the identical CDR3. The rearrangement links TRBV7-3 to TRBJ2-5, with 9 bases aligning to TRBD1. The ends lost 5 bases at V and 4 bases at J; junction bases unmatched: 5. Per germline, CDR1 SGHTA and CDR2 FQGTGA. The CDR3 spans 14 residues. CDR3 amino acids: CASSLTGGGETQYF. The CDR3 nucleotides read TGTGCCAGCAGCCTTACAGGGGGCGGAGAGACCCAGTACTTC.

The V gene is TRBV28, the J gene TRBJ2-5, with TRBD1 as a possible D gene (6 bases). Germline V gene lookup returns CDR1 MDHEN and CDR2 SYDVKM. V was trimmed by 5 bases and J by 5 bases, leaving 18 bases between them. The CDR3 consists of 15 residues. The CDR3: CASSPRTAGAETQYF. The DNA of the CDR3 is TGTGCCAGCAGTCCCCGGACAGCCGGAGCGGAGACCCAGTACTTC.

In nucleotides, the CDR3 is TGTGCCAGCAGTGGGCCAGGACCGGGAGAAAAACTGTTTTTT. Translation gives CASSGPGPGEKLFF. J is TRBJ1-4 and V is TRBV2; D uncertain. CDR1 and CDR2 from the germline V gene are SNHLY and FYNNEI. The CDR3 contains 14 residues. V lost 4 bases and J 8 bases, leaving 14 bases between the germline ends.

This clone was found once. The rearrangement joins TRBV9 to TRBJ2-4; D gene unclear. V lost 2 bases and J lost 5, with 11 bases in between. Germline values: CDR1 SGDLS, CDR2 YYNGEE. This CDR3 is built from 14 residues. CDR3 nucleotide sequence: TGTGCCAGCAGCGTTGAGGCGGCCGAAAACATTCAGTACTTC. This codes for CASSVEAAENIQYF.